Below, 29 T cell receptor beta chains from the same sample are listed, as sequenced in a study of cytomegalovirus exposure and HLA in healthy donors. The PCR made use of 60 Vbeta and 13 Jbeta primers. Sequencing used immunoSEQ multiplex PCR; TCRdb keeps in-frame clones, though not all of them. The sample consists of roughly 140,000 clones, about 88% of them appearing once. Material: PBMCs. These TCRs come from a woman aged 18 to 35 in good health and CMV-seronegative.

This chain's CDR3 is CASSFESGGARNYGYTF. The CDR3 coding sequence is TGCGCCAGCAGCTTTGAATCCGGGGGAGCTCGAAACTATGGCTACACCTTC. The chain joins TRBV5-1 to TRBJ1-2; perhaps TRBD1 as D (5 bases). V was pared by 2 bases and J by 2 bases, with 19 bases between. Looked up from germline, CDR1 is SGHRS and CDR2 is YFSETQ. The CDR3 runs 17 residues.

The chain combines TRBV9 with TRBJ2-7; TRBD1 might be the D (6 bases). The germline V and J ends were trimmed by 4 bases and 6 bases, with 20 bases remaining between them. The CDR3 contains 15 residues. CDR1 is SGDLS and CDR2 is YYNGEE in the germline V gene. CDR3 loop: CASSQGQGSSGEQYF. In DNA, the CDR3 is TGTGCCAGCAGCCAGGGGCAGGGCAGCAGCGGCGAGCAGTACTTC. The full variable domain, with the rest looked up from reference TRBV9 and TRBJ2-7, is DSGVTQTPKHLITATGQRVTLRCSPRSGDLSVYWYQQSLDQGLQFLIQYYNGEERAKGNILERFSAQQFPDLHSELNLSSLELGDSALYFCASSQGQGSSGEQYFGPGTRLTVT.

The V gene is TRBV29-1, the J gene TRBJ2-7, with 7 bases that match TRBD1. Germline loops: CDR1 SQVTM, CDR2 ANQGSEA. Trimming at V came to 5 bases and at J to 1 base, leaving 5 bases not matched to a gene. The CDR3 contains 13 residues. CDR3 sequence: CSVTGVLSYEQYF. CDR3 nucleotides: TGCAGCGTTACAGGGGTTTTATCCTACGAGCAGTACTTC.

This clone was recorded only once. DNA of the CDR3: TGTGCCAGCAGCAAAGAGGTCGAGTCGGCGGGACAGCTCTCTGGGGCCAACGTCCTGACTTTC. It is translated as CASSKEVESAGQLSGANVLTF. The chain combines TRBV21-1 with TRBJ2-6; TRBD1 is the table's D call, not checked against the DNA. TRBV21-1 represents a pseudogene. The CDR3 is made up of 21 amino acids.

This sequence joins TRBV4-2 and TRBJ2-7, with TRBD2 matching over 7 bases. Trimming took 5 bases from V and 4 from J; bases not matched to a gene: 8. This CDR3 contains 14 residues. Germline V gives CDR1 LGHNA, CDR2 YNFKEQ. CDR3 DNA sequence: TGTGCCAGCAGCTCTTACGGGAGGTCGTACGAGCAGTACTTC. Translated, it gives CASSSYGRSYEQYF.

This chain links TRBV29-1 with TRBJ2-7; 16 bases line up with TRBD2. Germline-derived CDR1 and CDR2 are SQVTM and ANQGSEA. The CDR3 is 16 residues long. V lost 5 bases and J lost 2; bases outside the gene matches: 6. As DNA, the CDR3 is TGCAGCGTTAGGGGACTAGCGGGAGGGGGACCCTACGAGCAGTACTTC. This sequence encodes CSVRGLAGGGPYEQYF.

This rearrangement joins TRBV6-1 to TRBJ1-5; 7 nucleotides match TRBD1. Germline V CDR1 and CDR2: MNHNS, SASEGT. Unmatched junction bases numbered 8, after V lost 6 bases and J lost 9 bases. This CDR3 has 13 residues. The CDR3 nucleotides read TGTGCCAGCAGGAGACAGGGAGGAAGGCCCCAGCATTTT. Amino acids: CASRRQGGRPQHF.

V and J are TRBV18 and TRBJ1-2; a weak D match, TRBD1 (5 bases). Trimming shortened V by 3 bases and J by 5 bases, and 13 bases separated the two germline ends. The length of the CDR3 is 14 residues. From germline, CDR1 is KGHSH and CDR2 LQKENI. The CDR3 coding sequence is TGTGCCAGCTCACCGGGCAGGGTGGGATATGGCTACACCTTC. It specifies CASSPGRVGYGYTF.

The CDR3 DNA reads TGTGCCTGTAAAACCGGACTAGCGGGATACCGCGAGCAGTACTTC. Protein product: CACKTGLAGYREQYF. V gene TRBV30 combines with J gene TRBJ2-5; 12 bases fit TRBD2. With the DNA end fitting TRBJ2-7 better, the J assignment may be wrong. The CDR3 length is 15 residues. CDR1 is GTSNPN, CDR2 SVGIG, per germline (reference sequence).

The rearrangement uses TRBV13 and TRBJ2-1, with TRBD2 matching over 14 bases. Germline V gene lookup returns CDR1 PRHDT and CDR2 FYEKMQ (reference sequence). This CDR3 is 16 amino acids long. V lost 7 bases to trimming and J lost 9 bases; unmatched junction nucleotides: 11. CDR3 residues: CASTTGLAGAWGEQFF. CDR3 DNA sequence: TGTGCCAGCACTACGGGACTAGCGGGGGCTTGGGGTGAGCAGTTCTTC.

CDR3 nucleotide sequence: TGTGCCAGCAGTCAAACAGATACGCAGTATTTT. This codes for CASSQTDTQYF. The genes are TRBV6-5 and TRBJ2-3, with D unclear. Germline CDR1 MNHEY, CDR2 SVGAGI. V shed 5 bases and J shed 3 bases, with 3 bases lying between them. There are 11 residues in the CDR3.

The chain carries TRBV7-9 and TRBJ1-2; tentative D call: TRBD1 (6 bases). The germline gives CDR1 SEHNR, CDR2 FQNEAQ (reference sequence). Trimming took off 7 bases at V and 4 bases at J, with 10 bases between the two ends. The CDR3 runs to 12 residues. CDR3 nucleotides: TGTGCCAGCAACAGGGAGGGCTATGGCTACACCTTC. It translates to CASNREGYGYTF.

The chain combines TRBV4-2 with TRBJ2-5; maybe TRBD2 (5 bases). V was clipped by 0 bases and J by 5 bases, with 10 bases between them. The CDR3 extends over 14 amino acids. Germline V gene sequence: CDR1 LGHNA, CDR2 YNFKEQ. The CDR3 sequence: CASSQDLGGETQYF. The DNA for the CDR3 is TGTGCCAGCAGCCAAGACTTGGGCGGGGAGACCCAGTACTTC.

The chain links TRBV11-1 to TRBJ2-7; TRBD2 aligns across 8 bases. CDR1 and CDR2 (germline): SGHAT, FQDESV (reference sequence). The V gene end was trimmed by 5 bases and the J gene end by 6 bases; junction bases not matched to a gene: 12. This CDR3 region has 15 residues. The DNA for the CDR3 is TGTGCCAGCAGCCCCCAAGCGGGACTAGGCGGCGAGCAGTACTTC. Translating it yields CASSPQAGLGGEQYF.

J is TRBJ2-4 and V is TRBV5-4; 10 nucleotides line up with TRBD2. Per germline, CDR1 SGHNT and CDR2 YYREEE (reference sequence). The CDR3 length is 18 residues. J lost 6 bases, V lost 0 bases, and 12 bases had no gene match. The CDR3 spells CASSLGQRGGLGGNIQYF. The CDR3 DNA is TGTGCCAGCAGCTTGGGCCAGCGGGGGGGCCTGGGTGGAAACATTCAGTACTTC.

This clone was observed a few times. This chain joins TRBV5-4 and TRBJ2-7; D may be TRBD2 (6 bases). CDR3 size: 14 residues. Germline V CDR1 and CDR2: SGHNT, YYREEE (reference sequence). Trimming took 4 bases from V and 0 from J, leaving 11 bases between them. The CDR3 nucleotides are TGTGCCAGCAGCGGGGACGGGGGCTCCTACGAGCAGTACTTC. Protein sequence: CASSGDGGSYEQYF.

V usage is TRBV30 and J usage is TRBJ1-2; a weak D match, TRBD1 (5 bases). Germline CDR1 and CDR2: GTSNPN and SVGIG (reference sequence). V lost 1 base and J lost 5, with 17 bases in between. This CDR3 region has 15 residues. As DNA, the CDR3 is TGTGCCTGGAGTGGGATGGTGAATTCAGGGTATGGCTACACCTTC. Amino acid sequence: CAWSGMVNSGYGYTF.

The genes are TRBV29-1 and TRBJ2-1, with D possibly matching TRBD2 (6 bases). V lost 7 bases and J lost 4, with 20 bases in between. Germline values: CDR1 SQVTM, CDR2 ANQGSEA. This CDR3 has 15 residues. The CDR3 nucleotides are TGCAGCGCCCTAGGGGCGGGAAGCGGGTACAATGAGCAGTTCTTC. Translated, it gives CSALGAGSGYNEQFF.

The chain joins TRBV19 to TRBJ2-5; 8 bases are shared with TRBD2. The CDR3 has 18 residues. J lost 3 bases, V lost 6 bases, and 18 bases had no gene match. Germline assignment: CDR1 LNHDA and CDR2 SQIVND (reference sequence). CDR3 loop: CASSGISARGGREETQYF. The CDR3 DNA follows: TGTGCCAGTAGCGGGATCTCGGCTCGGGGGGGGAGGGAAGAGACCCAGTACTTC.

The V and J genes are TRBV19 and TRBJ2-1, with 9 bases matching TRBD1. The junction had 7 bases not matched to a gene; V was cut back by 3 bases and J by 7 bases. The CDR3 loop spans 15 amino acids. Germline values: CDR1 LNHDA, CDR2 SQIVND (reference sequence). The CDR3 region is CASSIRDRVGNEQFF. For the CDR3, the DNA is TGTGCCAGTAGTATTCGGGACAGGGTTGGGAATGAGCAGTTCTTC. The full variable domain, in which reference TRBV19 and TRBJ2-1 provide the parts outside the CDR3, is DGGITQSPKYLFRKEGQNVTLSCEQNLNHDAMYWYRQDPGQGLRLIYYSQIVNDFQKGDIAEGYSVSREKKESFPLTVTSAQKNPTAFYLCASSIRDRVGNEQFFGPGTRLTVL.

The chain recombines TRBV7-2 with TRBJ2-1, with 8 bases that match TRBD2. The V segment lost 5 bases and the J segment 1 base; nucleotides outside the gene matches: 7. The CDR3 extends over 16 amino acids. Germline CDR1 reads SGHTA; CDR2 reads FQGNSA. The CDR3 DNA reads TGTGCCAGCAGCCCGGGAGCGGGGGCATCCTACAATGAGCAGTTCTTC. Protein sequence: CASSPGAGASYNEQFF. The variable domain in full, completed from reference TRBV7-2 and TRBJ2-1, reads GAGVSQSPSNKVTEKGKDVELRCDPISGHTALYWYRQSLGQGLEFLIYFQGNSAPDKSGLPSDRFSAERTGGSVSTLTIQRTQQEDSAVYLCASSPGAGASYNEQFFGPGTRLTVL.

This chain joins TRBV4-3 and TRBJ2-5; 7 nucleotides match TRBD2. The CDR3 runs to 17 residues. V dropped 4 bases and J dropped 5; count of bases not matched to a gene: 16. Germline CDR1 reads LGHNA; CDR2 reads YSLEER. The chain's CDR3 is CASSPRGGLGMGETQYF. In DNA form, the CDR3 reads TGCGCCAGCAGCCCACGAGGAGGACTAGGGATGGGCGAGACCCAGTACTTC.

The chain couples TRBV21-1 to TRBJ2-1; the D call TRBD1 from the table was never checked on the DNA. TRBV21-1 is reported as a pseudogene. This CDR3 comprises 11 residues. CDR3 protein: CASSDSGEQFF. The CDR3 DNA reads TGTGCCAGCAGCGACAGTGGTGAGCAGTTCTTC.

The chain carries TRBV7-2 and TRBJ1-4, with a possible D match to TRBD1 (5 bases). The V gene lost 1 base and the J gene lost 5 bases, with 20 bases spanning the gap. In germline, CDR1 is SGHTA, CDR2 FQGNSA. The CDR3 spans 18 residues. CDR3 region: CASSLVGLLVTPNEKLFF. The DNA of the CDR3 is TGTGCCAGCAGCTTAGTGGGACTCCTCGTTACCCCCAATGAAAAACTGTTTTTT.

The V and J genes are TRBV15 and TRBJ2-7; a weak D match, TRBD2 (5 bases). The CDR3 covers 12 residues. Germline V gene lookup returns CDR1 LNHNV and CDR2 YYDKDF (reference sequence). V shed 5 bases and J shed 5 bases, with 10 bases lying between them. The CDR3, as DNA: TGTGCCACCAGCCGGGTGAGGGACGAGCAGTACTTC. It encodes CATSRVRDEQYF.

The V and J genes are TRBV30 and TRBJ1-2; 9 bases are a match to TRBD1. The J segment lost 7 bases and the V segment lost 4 bases, leaving 7 bases of the junction unmatched. The CDR3 spans 13 residues. From germline, CDR1 is GTSNPN and CDR2 SVGIG (reference sequence). CDR3 nucleotide sequence: TGTGCCTGGACCCTACAGGGGGCGCGTGGCTACACCTTC. This gives the protein CAWTLQGARGYTF. Full variable domain (rest looked up from reference TRBV30 and TRBJ1-2): SQTIHQWPATLVQPVGSPLSLECTVEGTSNPNLYWYRQAAGRGLQLLFYSVGIGQISSEVPQNLSASRPQDRQFILSSKKLLLSDSGFYLCAWTLQGARGYTFGSGTRLTVV.

A few counts support this clone. The chain recombines TRBV7-2 with TRBJ1-6, with D possibly TRBD1 on 5 matching bases. With 5 bases removed from V and 5 bases from J, the gap between germline ends came to 10 bases. Germline V gene lookup returns CDR1 SGHTA and CDR2 FQGNSA. The CDR3 runs to 14 residues. Here the CDR3 reads CASSLRGDNSPLHF. In DNA, the CDR3 is TGTGCCAGCAGCCTCCGGGGGGATAATTCACCCCTCCACTTT.

V is TRBV7-2 and J is TRBJ2-7, with 7 bases that match TRBD1. With V trimmed by 4 bases and J by 0 bases, 6 bases remained unmatched. The CDR3 is made up of 15 amino acids. Germline V lookup: CDR1 SGHTA, CDR2 FQGNSA. CDR3 coding DNA: TGTGCCAGCAGCTCCCAGACAGGGATCTCCTACGAGCAGTACTTC. This encodes CASSSQTGISYEQYF.

The rearrangement uses TRBV30 and TRBJ1-5; TRBD1 aligns across 10 bases. CDR1 GTSNPN and CDR2 SVGIG come from the germline V gene (reference sequence). The CDR3 extends over 14 amino acids. V was clipped by 1 base and J by 7 bases; unmatched bases: 4. The CDR3 nucleotides read TGTGCCTGGAGTGGGACAGGGGGTAACCAGCCCCAGCATTTT. Amino acid sequence: CAWSGTGGNQPQHF. Supplemented by reference TRBV30 and TRBJ1-5, the full variable domain reads SQTIHQWPATLVQPVGSPLSLECTVEGTSNPNLYWYRQAAGRGLQLLFYSVGIGQISSEVPQNLSASRPQDRQFILSSKKLLLSDSGFYLCAWSGTGGNQPQHFGDGTRLSIL.